Following are 24 T cell receptor beta chains from one sample sequenced in a study of blood T cell repertoires in COVID-19 (dated by TCRdb to 2020 to 2022). The library was generated by the immunoSEQ multiplex PCR assay. Not all clones reach the TCRdb copy of this immuneACCESS table, which keeps in-frame sequences only. Checked studies attribute under half of the gap to unresolved V genes and leave the rest unexplained. The sample data list about 81,000 clones, and approximately 80% of these were observed just once. Around 14% of the sample goes to the ten largest clones. The sample comprised peripheral blood. The source of these receptors is a human donor in a cohort sampled during active COVID-19.

V gene TRBV9 combines with J gene TRBJ2-2, with D maybe TRBD2 (5 bases). The CDR3 covers 16 residues. Trimming removed 0 bases at V and 0 bases at J, with 9 bases between. Germline V gives CDR1 SGDLS, CDR2 YYNGEE. As DNA, the CDR3 is TGTGCCAGCAGCGTAGGAGGGCGTTCGAACACCGGGGAGCTGTTTTTT. This codes for CASSVGGRSNTGELFF.

The rearrangement joins TRBV6-4 to TRBJ2-3; D may be TRBD2 (6 bases). Between the trimmed V and J ends, which lost 4 bases and 4 bases, there was a span of 12 bases. This CDR3 spans 14 amino acids. Per germline, CDR1 MRHNA and CDR2 SNTAGT. CDR3 in amino acids: CASSGSGASDTQYF. CDR3 DNA sequence: TGTGCCAGCAGTGGTAGCGGAGCTTCAGATACGCAGTATTTT.

The genes are TRBV16 and TRBJ1-5, with 7 bases aligning to TRBD1. The germline V gene encodes CDR1 KGHSY and CDR2 FQNENV. The V gene end was trimmed by 2 bases and the J gene end by 2 bases; junction bases not matched to a gene: 6. The CDR3 length is 16 residues. The CDR3 region is CASSQIDTGGNQPQHF. The CDR3 nucleotides read TGTGCCAGCAGCCAAATAGATACAGGGGGCAATCAGCCCCAGCATTTT. The variable domain in full, completed from reference TRBV16 and TRBJ1-5, reads GEEVAQTPKHLVRGEGQKAKLYCAPIKGHSYVFWYQQVLKNEFKFLISFQNENVFDETGMPKERFSAKCLPNSPCSLEIQATKLEDSAVYFCASSQIDTGGNQPQHFGDGTRLSIL.

The rearrangement joins TRBV7-9 to TRBJ2-7; the D gene is possibly TRBD1 (8 bases). Germline CDR1 is SEHNR and CDR2 is FQNEAQ (reference sequence). The CDR3 runs to 13 residues. V was pared by 7 bases and J by 5 bases, with 15 bases between. The CDR3 region has the DNA TGTGCCAGCACCGAACAGGGGGGGCACGAGCAGTACTTC. Protein: CASTEQGGHEQYF.

This clone was seen only a few times. Other DNA sequences in the same sample also yield this CDR3. CDR3 nucleotides: TGTGCCAGCAGCTTAGTTCCGGGACTAGGGGCCACCGGGGAGCTGTTTTTT. Amino acids: CASSLVPGLGATGELFF. The rearrangement uses TRBV7-6 and TRBJ2-2; 8 nucleotides line up with TRBD2. The CDR3 consists of 17 residues. Germline V gene data show CDR1 as SGHVS and CDR2 as FNYEAQ. The J segment lost 4 bases and the V segment lost 1 base, leaving 8 bases of the junction unmatched.

The sample holds a few counts of this clone. The V and J genes are TRBV20-1 and TRBJ1-6, with D uncertain. This CDR3 comprises 15 residues. The germline gives CDR1 DFQATT, CDR2 SNEGSKA (reference sequence). Trimming shortened V by 3 bases and J by 0 bases, and 9 bases separated the two germline ends. Here the CDR3 reads CSASLRGSYNSPLHF. The CDR3 DNA reads as TGCAGTGCTAGTTTACGGGGCTCCTATAATTCACCCCTCCACTTT.

The chain couples TRBV7-9 to TRBJ1-2; D is possibly TRBD1 (6 bases). Germline V lookup: CDR1 SEHNR, CDR2 FQNEAQ (reference sequence). The CDR3 has 16 amino acids. Trimming cost V 0 bases and J 1 base, with 12 bases left between them. CDR3 nucleotides: TGTGCCAGCAGCTTAGCCCAGGGGAAAGTTAACTATGGCTACACCTTC. It translates to CASSLAQGKVNYGYTF.

Only a few counts were recorded for this clone. V is TRBV5-5 and J is TRBJ2-5, with 10 bases identical to TRBD1. Germline V gene lookup returns CDR1 SGHKS and CDR2 YYEKEE (reference sequence). The CDR3 has 15 amino acids. J was trimmed by 2 bases and V by 2 bases; bases with no gene match: 3. CDR3 sequence (DNA): TGTGCCAGCAGCTTTCCGGGACAGGGGCAAGAGACCCAGTACTTC. It specifies CASSFPGQGQETQYF.

This rearrangement joins TRBV5-1 to TRBJ1-6, with 8 bases lining up with TRBD1. CDR1 and CDR2 (germline): SGHRS, YFSETQ. V trimming: 2 bases; J trimming: 8 bases; junction bases outside the gene matches: 18. The CDR3 contains 19 residues. CDR3 region: CASSFEGQVTGARHSPLHF. CDR3 in DNA: TGCGCCAGCAGCTTTGAGGGACAGGTAACCGGTGCCCGCCATTCACCCCTCCACTTT. The complete variable domain, with remaining parts taken from reference TRBV5-1 and TRBJ1-6, reads KAGVTQTPRYLIKTRGQQVTLSCSPISGHRSVSWYQQTPGQGLQFLFEYFSETQRNKGNFPGRFSGRQFSNSRSEMNVSTLELGDSALYLCASSFEGQVTGARHSPLHFGNGTRLTVT.

The chain combines TRBV6-1 with TRBJ2-4, with 7 bases fitting TRBD1. V dropped 1 base and J dropped 8; count of bases not matched to a gene: 11. This CDR3 region has 16 residues. Germline CDR1 MNHNS, CDR2 SASEGT. The CDR3 region is CASSEEGWYRGDIQYF. The CDR3 bases are TGTGCCAGCAGTGAAGAAGGATGGTACAGGGGAGACATTCAGTACTTC.

This chain uses TRBV7-6 with TRBJ1-3, with D uncertain. The CDR3 runs 14 residues. V was trimmed by 1 base and J by 4 bases, leaving 8 bases between them. The germline gives CDR1 SGHVS, CDR2 FNYEAQ. As DNA, the CDR3 is TGTGCCAGCAGCTTAGGAGGGTGGGGAAACACCATATATTTT. It specifies CASSLGGWGNTIYF.

This sequence joins TRBV27 and TRBJ2-1; TRBD2 matches at 8 bases. Looked up from germline, CDR1 is MNHEY and CDR2 is SMNVEV (reference sequence). J gave up 5 bases and V 6 bases, and 9 bases lay outside the gene matches. CDR3 length: 15 residues. For the CDR3, the DNA is TGTGCCAGCAGCCTTTTCGCGGGGGGTCACAATGAGCAGTTCTTC. This gives the protein CASSLFAGGHNEQFF.

V and J are TRBV10-3 and TRBJ2-1; 9 bases agree with TRBD1. V trimming: 2 bases; J trimming: 5 bases; junction bases outside the gene matches: 13. The germline gives CDR1 ENHRY, CDR2 SYGVKD. This CDR3 has 18 amino acids. The CDR3 reads CAISETFKGTGYHNEQFF. The CDR3 coding sequence is TGTGCCATCAGTGAGACCTTTAAGGGGACAGGGTATCACAATGAGCAGTTCTTC.

The count of this clone is one. The chain employs TRBV5-4 and TRBJ2-7; a weak D match, TRBD1 (6 bases). The ends were cut back, 5 bases at V and 2 bases at J, with 8 bases in the middle. The CDR3 is 12 amino acids. The germline V gene has CDR1 SGHNT and CDR2 YYREEE (reference sequence). The CDR3 nucleotides are TGTGCCAGCAGGGACAGACCCTACGAGCAGTACTTC. Translated, it gives CASRDRPYEQYF.

The CDR3 region is CASSRGGAANEKLFF. The CDR3 DNA reads as TGCGCCAGCAGCCGCGGGGGCGCAGCTAATGAAAAACTGTTTTTT. The rearrangement joins TRBV5-1 to TRBJ1-4, with TRBD1 as a possible D gene (6 bases). The length of the CDR3 is 15 residues. V lost 4 bases and J 3 bases, leaving 13 bases between the germline ends. Germline CDR1 and CDR2: SGHRS and YFSETQ. The full variable domain, with the rest looked up from reference TRBV5-1 and TRBJ1-4, is KAGVTQTPRYLIKTRGQQVTLSCSPISGHRSVSWYQQTPGQGLQFLFEYFSETQRNKGNFPGRFSGRQFSNSRSEMNVSTLELGDSALYLCASSRGGAANEKLFFGSGTQLSVL.

The rearrangement links TRBV3-1 (or the pseudogene TRBV3-2) to TRBJ2-3; TRBD2 aligns across 8 bases. The trim removed 6 bases at V and 6 bases at J, leaving 5 bases unmatched. This CDR3 is 13 amino acids long. The V gene's germline CDR1 is LGHDT and CDR2 YNNKEL (reference sequence). CDR3 nucleotides: TGTGCCAGCAGGGGGCGGGGGGCGGATACGCAGTATTTT. Amino acid sequence: CASRGRGADTQYF.

The genes are TRBV11-1 and TRBJ2-7; the match to TRBD1 covers 12 bases. The germline V gene encodes CDR1 SGHAT and CDR2 FQDESV (reference sequence). The ends lost 4 bases at V and 10 bases at J; junction bases unmatched: 5. The CDR3 extends over 13 amino acids. The CDR3 loop is CASSYRDRGPQYF. The CDR3 DNA reads as TGTGCCAGCAGCTACCGGGACAGGGGGCCTCAGTACTTC.

This chain links TRBV30 with TRBJ1-1; unclear D gene. The CDR3 is 14 amino acids. V was cut by 0 bases and J by 2 bases, with 10 bases left in between. Germline assignment: CDR1 GTSNPN and CDR2 SVGIG (reference sequence). The CDR3 protein is CAWSVVTFNTEAFF. The DNA of the CDR3 is TGTGCCTGGAGTGTAGTCACATTTAACACTGAAGCTTTCTTT.

This clone appeared a few times. This chain links TRBV13 with TRBJ2-5; 8 bases agree with TRBD1. Trimming cost V 5 bases and J 4 bases; bases outside gene matches: 0. The CDR3 runs to 12 residues. Looked up from germline, CDR1 is PRHDT and CDR2 is FYEKMQ (reference sequence). CDR3 sequence: CASSDRGETQYF. The CDR3 DNA sequence: TGTGCCAGCAGCGACAGGGGAGAGACCCAGTACTTC.

The V and J genes are TRBV3-1 (or the pseudogene TRBV3-2) and TRBJ2-7, with 11 bases fitting TRBD2. The CDR3 length is 16 residues. Germline CDR1 and CDR2: LGHDT and YNNKEL (reference sequence). Losses at the gene ends were 4 bases for V and 4 bases for J; bases not matched to a gene: 9. CDR3 sequence: CASSRQTSGIVYEQYF. CDR3 nucleotides: TGTGCCAGCAGCCGTCAGACTAGCGGGATCGTTTACGAGCAGTACTTC.

This clone has a handful of counts. The genes are TRBV7-9 and TRBJ1-1, with a tentative D call TRBD1 (5 bases). This CDR3 has 15 amino acids. Trimming stripped 1 base from V and 4 bases from J, with 13 bases between. Germline CDR1 SEHNR, CDR2 FQNEAQ (reference sequence). In nucleotides, the CDR3 is TGTGCCAGCAGCTTAGTCGGGGGAGGGACCACTGAAGCTTTCTTT. It is translated as CASSLVGGGTTEAFF.

This chain uses TRBV3-1 (or the pseudogene TRBV3-2) with TRBJ2-1; 7 positions agree with TRBD2. CDR1 and CDR2 (germline): LGHDT, YNNKEL (reference sequence). The CDR3 contains 14 residues. The junction had 8 bases not matched to a gene; V was cut back by 8 bases and J by 4 bases. CDR3 sequence reads: CASAMGTTYNEQFF. The CDR3 nucleotides read TGTGCCAGCGCCATGGGGACTACTTACAATGAGCAGTTCTTC.

This clone appeared once. J is TRBJ2-7 and V is TRBV7-2; TRBD1 aligns across 9 bases. CDR3 length: 14 amino acids. Unmatched junction bases numbered 5, after V lost 6 bases and J lost 2 bases. Germline lookup yields CDR1 SGHTA and CDR2 FQGNSA. CDR3 protein: CASRSGQGPYEQYF. Written as DNA, the CDR3 is TGTGCCAGCAGGTCGGGACAGGGACCCTACGAGCAGTACTTC.

This rearrangement joins TRBV9 to TRBJ1-6, with D perhaps TRBD1 (5 bases). Germline V gene lookup returns CDR1 SGDLS and CDR2 YYNGEE. The V end lost 0 bases, the J end lost 8 bases, and 9 bases lay between the germline ends. This CDR3 has 14 amino acids. DNA for the CDR3: TGTGCCAGCAGCGTAGGACAGAACTATTCACCCCTCCACTTT. Translated: CASSVGQNYSPLHF.